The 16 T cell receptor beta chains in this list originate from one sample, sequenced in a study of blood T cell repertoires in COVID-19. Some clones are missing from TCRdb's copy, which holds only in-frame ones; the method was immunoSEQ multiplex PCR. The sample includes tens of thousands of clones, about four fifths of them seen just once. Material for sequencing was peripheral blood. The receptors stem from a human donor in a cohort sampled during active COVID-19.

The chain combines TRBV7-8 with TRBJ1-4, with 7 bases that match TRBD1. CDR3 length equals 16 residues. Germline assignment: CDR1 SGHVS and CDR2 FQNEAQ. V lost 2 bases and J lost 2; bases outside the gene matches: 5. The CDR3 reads CASSLYRGLTNEKLFF. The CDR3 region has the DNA TGTGCCAGCAGCTTATACAGGGGTCTGACTAATGAAAAACTGTTTTTT.

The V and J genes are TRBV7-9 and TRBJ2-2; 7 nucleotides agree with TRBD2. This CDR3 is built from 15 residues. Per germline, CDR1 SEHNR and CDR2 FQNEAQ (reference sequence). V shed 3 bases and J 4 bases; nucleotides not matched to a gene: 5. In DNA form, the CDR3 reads TGTGCCAGCAGCTTGGCCGGGAGGACCACCGGGGAGCTGTTTTTT. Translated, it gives CASSLAGRTTGELFF.

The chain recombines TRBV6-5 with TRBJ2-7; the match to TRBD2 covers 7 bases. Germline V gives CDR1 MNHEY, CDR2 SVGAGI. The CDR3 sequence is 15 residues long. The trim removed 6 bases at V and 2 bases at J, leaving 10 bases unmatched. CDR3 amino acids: CASSGSWLAAYEQYF. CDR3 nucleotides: TGTGCCAGCAGCGGCTCATGGCTAGCGGCCTACGAGCAGTACTTC.

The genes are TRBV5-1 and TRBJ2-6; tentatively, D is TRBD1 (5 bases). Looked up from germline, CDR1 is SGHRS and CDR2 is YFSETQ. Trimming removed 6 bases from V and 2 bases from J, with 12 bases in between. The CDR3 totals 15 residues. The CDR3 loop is CASNPQGAGANVLTF. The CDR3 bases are TGCGCCAGCAACCCCCAGGGTGCTGGGGCCAACGTCCTGACTTTC.

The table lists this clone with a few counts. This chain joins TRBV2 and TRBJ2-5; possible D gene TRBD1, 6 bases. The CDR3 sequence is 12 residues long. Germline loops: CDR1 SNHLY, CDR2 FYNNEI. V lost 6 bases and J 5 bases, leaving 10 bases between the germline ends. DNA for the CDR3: TGTGCCAGCAGCCAGGGGACGGAGACCCAGTACTTC. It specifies CASSQGTETQYF.

The CDR3 DNA reads TGTGCCAGTAGTACGACAGGGGCCGAGCAGTACTTC. This translates into CASSTTGAEQYF. This chain joins TRBV19 and TRBJ2-7; 8 bases are a match to TRBD1. Germline assignment: CDR1 LNHDA and CDR2 SQIVND (reference sequence). The junction had 2 bases not matched to a gene; V was cut back by 4 bases and J by 6 bases. The CDR3 runs 12 residues.

Written as DNA, the CDR3 is TGTGCCAGCAGCCAAGCTCTAGCGGGGGGCACAGATACGCAGTATTTT. It translates to CASSQALAGGTDTQYF. The rearrangement links TRBV4-2 to TRBJ2-3; 10 bases map to TRBD2. The V segment lost 1 base and the J segment 1 base; nucleotides outside the gene matches: 2. The CDR3 length is 16 residues. The V gene's germline CDR1 is LGHNA and CDR2 YNFKEQ.

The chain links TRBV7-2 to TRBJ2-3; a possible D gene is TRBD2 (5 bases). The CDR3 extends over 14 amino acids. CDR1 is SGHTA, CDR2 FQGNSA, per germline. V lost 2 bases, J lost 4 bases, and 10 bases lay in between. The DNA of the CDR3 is TGTGCCAGCAGCTTAAGTCTAGCAGCAGATACGCAGTATTTT. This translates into CASSLSLAADTQYF.

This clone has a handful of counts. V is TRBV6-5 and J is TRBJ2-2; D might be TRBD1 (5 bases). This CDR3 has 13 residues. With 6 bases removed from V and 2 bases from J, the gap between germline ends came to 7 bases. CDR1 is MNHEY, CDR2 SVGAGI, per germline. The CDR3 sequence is CASRDINTGELFF. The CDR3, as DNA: TGTGCCAGCAGGGACATCAACACCGGGGAGCTGTTTTTT.

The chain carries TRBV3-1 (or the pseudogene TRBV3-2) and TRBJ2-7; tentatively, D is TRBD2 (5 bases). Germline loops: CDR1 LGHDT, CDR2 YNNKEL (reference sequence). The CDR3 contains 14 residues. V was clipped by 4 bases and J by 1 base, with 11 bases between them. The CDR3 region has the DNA TGTGCCAGCAGCCCGTACGGGAAGTCCTACGAGCAGTACTTC. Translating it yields CASSPYGKSYEQYF.

The CDR3 sequence is CASSRTSGSEQYF. The DNA of the CDR3 is TGTGCCAGCAGCCGTACTAGCGGGAGCGAGCAGTACTTC. The rearrangement links TRBV11-3 to TRBJ2-7, with 11 bases identical to TRBD2. Trimming cost V 5 bases and J 6 bases; bases outside gene matches: 3. CDR3 length equals 13 residues. Germline V gene data show CDR1 as SGHNT and CDR2 as YENEEA.

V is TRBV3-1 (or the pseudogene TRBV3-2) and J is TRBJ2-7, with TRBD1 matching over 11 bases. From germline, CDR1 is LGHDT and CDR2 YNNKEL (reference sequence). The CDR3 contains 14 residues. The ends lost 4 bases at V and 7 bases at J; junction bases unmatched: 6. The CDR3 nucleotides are TGTGCCAGCAGCCGCGGACAGGGGGCCGGGGAGCAGTACTTC. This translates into CASSRGQGAGEQYF.

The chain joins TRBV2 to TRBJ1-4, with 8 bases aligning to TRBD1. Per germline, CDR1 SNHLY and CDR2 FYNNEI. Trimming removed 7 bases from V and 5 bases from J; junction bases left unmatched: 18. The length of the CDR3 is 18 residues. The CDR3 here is CASTGGGQGGSWNEKLFF. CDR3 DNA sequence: TGTGCCAGCACCGGGGGAGGACAGGGAGGGTCATGGAATGAAAAACTGTTTTTT. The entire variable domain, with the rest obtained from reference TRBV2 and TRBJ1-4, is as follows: EPEVTQTPSHQVTQMGQEVILRCVPISNHLYFYWYRQILGQKVEFLVSFYNNEISEKSEIFDDQFSVERPDGSNFTLKIRSTKLEDSAMYFCASTGGGQGGSWNEKLFFGSGTQLSVL.

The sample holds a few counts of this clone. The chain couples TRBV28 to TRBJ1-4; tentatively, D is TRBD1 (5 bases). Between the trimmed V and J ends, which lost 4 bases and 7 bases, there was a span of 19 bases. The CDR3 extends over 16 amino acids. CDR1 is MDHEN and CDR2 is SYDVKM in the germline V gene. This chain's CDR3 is CASSSRLGGRGEKLFF. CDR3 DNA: TGTGCCAGCAGTTCGAGGTTGGGGGGGAGAGGTGAAAAACTGTTTTTT.

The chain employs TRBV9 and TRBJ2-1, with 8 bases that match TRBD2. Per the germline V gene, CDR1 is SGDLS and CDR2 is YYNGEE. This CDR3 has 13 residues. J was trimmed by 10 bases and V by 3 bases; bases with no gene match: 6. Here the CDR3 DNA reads TGTGCCAGCAGCGGACTCGCGGGGGGAGAGCAGTTCTTC. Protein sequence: CASSGLAGGEQFF.

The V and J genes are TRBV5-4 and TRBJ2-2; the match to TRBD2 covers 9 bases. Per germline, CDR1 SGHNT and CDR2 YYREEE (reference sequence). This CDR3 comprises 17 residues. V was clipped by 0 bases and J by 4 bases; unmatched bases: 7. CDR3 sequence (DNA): TGTGCCAGCAGCTTGGGAAGGGCTAGCGGGACCACCGGGGAGCTGTTTTTT. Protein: CASSLGRASGTTGELFF.